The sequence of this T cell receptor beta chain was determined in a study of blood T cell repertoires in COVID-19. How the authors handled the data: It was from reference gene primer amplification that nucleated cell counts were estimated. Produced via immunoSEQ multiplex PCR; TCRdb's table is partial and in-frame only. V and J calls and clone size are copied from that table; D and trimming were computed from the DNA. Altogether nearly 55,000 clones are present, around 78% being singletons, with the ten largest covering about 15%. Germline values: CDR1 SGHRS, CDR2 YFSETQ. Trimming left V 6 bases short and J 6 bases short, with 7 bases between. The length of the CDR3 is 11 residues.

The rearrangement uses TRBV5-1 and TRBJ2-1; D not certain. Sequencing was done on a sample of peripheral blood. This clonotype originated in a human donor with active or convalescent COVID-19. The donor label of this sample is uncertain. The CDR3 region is CASTYSNEQFF. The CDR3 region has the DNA TGCGCCAGCACCTACAGCAATGAGCAGTTCTTC.